This TCR beta chain was observed in a study of T cell changes during pregnancy in multiple sclerosis. Clones were sequenced by immunoSEQ multiplex PCR, and TCRdb holds only the in-frame ones, with some missing. The repertoire consists of some 99,000 clones, with 80% to 95% occurring once and the leading ten covering about 0.95%. The CDR3 is 11 residues long. V was trimmed by 3 bases and J by 7 bases, leaving 5 bases between them. Germline V gene sequence: CDR1 SGDLS, CDR2 YYNGEE. This clone was picked up one time. V gene TRBV9 combines with J gene TRBJ2-1; D unresolved. The sample consisted of peripheral blood, taken after pregnancy. The TCR sequence derives from a female donor with multiple sclerosis, enrolled in a pregnancy study. The CDR3 spells CASSAVNEQFF. CDR3 sequence (DNA): TGTGCCAGCAGCGCAGTAAATGAGCAGTTCTTC.